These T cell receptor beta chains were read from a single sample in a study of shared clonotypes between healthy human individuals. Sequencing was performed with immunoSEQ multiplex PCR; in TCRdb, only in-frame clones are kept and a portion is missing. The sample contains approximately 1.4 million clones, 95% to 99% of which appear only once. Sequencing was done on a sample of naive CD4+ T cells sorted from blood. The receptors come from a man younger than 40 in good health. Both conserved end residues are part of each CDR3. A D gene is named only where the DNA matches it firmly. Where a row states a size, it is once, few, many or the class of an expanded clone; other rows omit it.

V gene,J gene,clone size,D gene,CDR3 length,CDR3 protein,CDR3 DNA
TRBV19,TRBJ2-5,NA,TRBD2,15,CASGIAGGAEGTQYF,TGTGCCAGCGGAATAGCGGGAGGGGCGGAAGGGACCCAGTACTTC
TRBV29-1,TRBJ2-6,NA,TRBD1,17,CSVLRGQGPSGANVLTF,TGCAGCGTCCTACGCGGACAGGGCCCTTCTGGGGCCAACGTCCTGACTTTC
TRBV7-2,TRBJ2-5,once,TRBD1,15,CASSPQTGRQETQYF,TGTGCCAGCAGCCCCCAGACAGGGAGACAAGAGACCCAGTACTTC
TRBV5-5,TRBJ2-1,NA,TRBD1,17,CASSEQGRDRGYNEQFF,TGTGCCAGCAGCGAGCAGGGCCGGGACAGGGGATACAATGAGCAGTTCTTC
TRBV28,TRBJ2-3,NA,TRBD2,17,CASSKGTSGRLGDTQYF,TGTGCCAGCAGCAAAGGGACTAGCGGGAGGCTGGGCGATACGCAGTATTTT
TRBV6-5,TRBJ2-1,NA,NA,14,CASSYQTSQGDQFF,TGTGCCAGCAGTTACCAGACGTCCCAAGGGGATCAGTTCTTC
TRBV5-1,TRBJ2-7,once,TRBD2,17,CASSFAEGLAGTYEQYF,TGCGCCAGCAGCTTTGCAGAAGGACTAGCGGGGACCTACGAGCAGTACTTC
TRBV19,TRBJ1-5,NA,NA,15,CASSVVSRNNQPQHF,TGTGCCAGTAGTGTTGTGAGCCGGAACAATCAGCCCCAGCATTTT
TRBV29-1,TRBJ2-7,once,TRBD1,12,CSVAGQAYEQYF,TGCAGCGTTGCGGGACAGGCCTACGAGCAGTACTTC
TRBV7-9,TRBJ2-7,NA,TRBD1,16,CASSPLGGTGSYEQYF,TGTGCCAGCAGCCCACTTGGGGGGACAGGATCCTACGAGCAGTACTTC
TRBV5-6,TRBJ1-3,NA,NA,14,CASSVAGVGNTIYF,TGTGCCAGCAGCGTGGCAGGGGTTGGAAACACCATATATTTT
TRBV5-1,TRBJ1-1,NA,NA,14,CASSLAGSGTEAFF,TGCGCCAGCAGCTTGGCAGGGAGTGGCACTGAAGCTTTCTTT
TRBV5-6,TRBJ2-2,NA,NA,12,CASSLWVGELFF,TGTGCCAGCAGCTTGTGGGTCGGGGAGCTGTTTTTT
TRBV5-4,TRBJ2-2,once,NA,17,CASSLSGEGLNTGELFF,TGTGCCAGCAGCTTGTCAGGGGAGGGCCTGAACACCGGGGAGCTGTTTTTT
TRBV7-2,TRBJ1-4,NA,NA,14,CASSLSRANEKLFF,TGTGCCAGCAGCCTTAGTCGGGCTAATGAAAAACTGTTTTTT
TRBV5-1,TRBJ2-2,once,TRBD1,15,CASSLAQGATGELFF,TGCGCCAGCAGCTTGGCACAGGGGGCGACCGGGGAGCTGTTTTTT
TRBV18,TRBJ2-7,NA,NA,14,CASSPRASSYEQYF,TGTGCCAGCTCACCCAGGGCCAGCTCCTACGAGCAGTACTTC
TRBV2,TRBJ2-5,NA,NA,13,CAGQWTDQETQYF,TGTGCCGGACAGTGGACAGACCAAGAGACCCAGTACTTC
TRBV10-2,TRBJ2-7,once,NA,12,CASGDRGYEQYF,TGCGCCAGCGGAGATCGGGGTTACGAGCAGTACTTC
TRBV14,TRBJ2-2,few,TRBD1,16,CASSRWRDRGPGELFF,TGTGCCAGCAGCCGCTGGAGGGACAGGGGACCCGGGGAGCTGTTTTTT
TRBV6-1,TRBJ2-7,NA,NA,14,CASSPWGGSGEQYF,TGTGCCAGCAGCCCATGGGGAGGATCTGGCGAGCAGTACTTC
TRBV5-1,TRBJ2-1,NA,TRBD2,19,CASSSGTVFTSGPANEQFF,TGCGCCAGCAGCTCCGGGACGGTCTTCACTAGCGGGCCCGCCAATGAGCAGTTCTTC
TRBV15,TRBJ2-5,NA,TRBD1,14,CATSRDRAQETQYF,TGTGCCACCAGCCGGGACAGAGCCCAAGAGACCCAGTACTTC
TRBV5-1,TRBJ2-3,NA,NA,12,CASSLITDTQYF,TGCGCCAGCAGCTTAATCACAGATACGCAGTATTTT
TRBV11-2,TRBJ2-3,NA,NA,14,CASSLIPNTDTQYF,TGTGCCAGCAGCTTAATACCAAACACAGATACGCAGTATTTT
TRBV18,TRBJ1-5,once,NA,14,CASSPLSGEQPQHF,TGTGCCAGCTCACCACTTTCAGGGGAACAGCCCCAGCATTTT
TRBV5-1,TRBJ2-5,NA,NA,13,CASSLSAQETQYF,TGCGCCAGCAGCTTGTCAGCCCAAGAGACCCAGTACTTC
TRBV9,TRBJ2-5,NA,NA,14,CASSVQPNQETQYF,TGTGCCAGCAGCGTACAACCCAACCAAGAGACCCAGTACTTC
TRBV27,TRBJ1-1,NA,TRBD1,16,CASSRRVGQGNTEAFF,TGTGCCAGCAGTCGAAGGGTCGGACAGGGGAACACTGAAGCTTTCTTT
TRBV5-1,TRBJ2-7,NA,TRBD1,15,CASSSPTGGHYEQYF,TGCGCCAGCAGCAGCCCGACAGGGGGACACTACGAGCAGTACTTC
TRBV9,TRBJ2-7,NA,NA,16,CASSRASGRATYEQYF,TGTGCCAGCAGCCGGGCAAGTGGCAGGGCCACCTACGAGCAGTACTTC
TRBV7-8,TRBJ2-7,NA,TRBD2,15,CASSLGGGRASVQYF,TGTGCCAGCAGCTTAGGAGGCGGGAGGGCCTCAGTGCAGTACTTC
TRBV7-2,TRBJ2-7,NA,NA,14,CASSLDYYSYEQYF,TGTGCCAGCAGTTTAGACTATTACTCCTACGAGCAGTACTTC
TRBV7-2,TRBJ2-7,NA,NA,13,CASSLEGTYEQYF,TGTGCCAGCAGCTTAGAAGGGACCTACGAGCAGTACTTC
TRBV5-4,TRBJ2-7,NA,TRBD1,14,CASSSGTGAGEQYF,TGTGCCAGCAGCTCGGGGACAGGGGCGGGCGAGCAGTACTTC
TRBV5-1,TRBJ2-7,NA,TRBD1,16,CASSLTTGGRSYEQYF,TGCGCCAGCAGCTTGACGACAGGGGGCAGGTCCTACGAGCAGTACTTC
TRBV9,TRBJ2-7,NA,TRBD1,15,CASSVGTGSSYEQYF,TGTGCCAGCAGCGTCGGGACAGGGAGCTCCTACGAGCAGTACTTC
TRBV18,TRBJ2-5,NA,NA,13,CASSPGRSETQYF,TGTGCCAGCTCACCGGGCAGAAGCGAGACCCAGTACTTC
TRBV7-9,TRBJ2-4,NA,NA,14,CASSLAGTKNIQYF,TGTGCCAGCAGCTTAGCAGGTACCAAAAACATTCAGTACTTC
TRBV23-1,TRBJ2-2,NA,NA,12,CASSQSPGELFF,TGCGCCAGCAGTCAATCTCCCGGGGAGCTGTTTTTT
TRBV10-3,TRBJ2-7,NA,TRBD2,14,CAIRDYTSSYEQYF,TGTGCCATCCGGGACTACACTAGCTCCTACGAGCAGTACTTC
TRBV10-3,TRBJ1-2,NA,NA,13,CATGEQGGYGYTF,TGTGCTACGGGCGAGCAGGGTGGCTATGGCTACACCTTC
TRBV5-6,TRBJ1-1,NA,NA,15,CASSLAVGLNTEAFF,TGTGCCAGCAGCTTGGCGGTGGGGTTAAACACTGAAGCTTTCTTT
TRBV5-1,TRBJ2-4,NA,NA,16,CASSLVGELAKNIQYF,TGCGCCAGCAGCTTGGTCGGAGAATTAGCCAAAAACATTCAGTACTTC
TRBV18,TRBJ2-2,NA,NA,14,CASSPPSIAGELFF,TGTGCCAGCTCACCACCGAGCATCGCCGGGGAGCTGTTTTTT
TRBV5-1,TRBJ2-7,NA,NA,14,CASSSGPGGNEQYF,TGCGCCAGCAGCTCCGGACCGGGTGGAAACGAGCAGTACTTC
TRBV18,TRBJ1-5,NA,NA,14,CASSPKGGEEGRHF,TGTGCCAGCTCACCAAAGGGAGGGGAAGAGGGAAGACATTTT
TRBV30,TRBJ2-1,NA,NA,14,CAVTGTNSYNEQFF,TGTGCCGTGACCGGGACCAACTCCTACAATGAGCAGTTCTTC
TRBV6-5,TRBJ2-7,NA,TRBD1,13,CASTGQGRPEQYF,TGTGCCAGCACGGGACAGGGGCGGCCCGAGCAGTACTTC
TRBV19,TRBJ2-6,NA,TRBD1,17,CASSGDRGIPGANVLTF,TGTGCCAGTAGTGGGGACAGGGGAATACCTGGGGCCAACGTCCTGACTTTC
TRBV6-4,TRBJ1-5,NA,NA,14,CASSDSYGAQPQHF,TGTGCCAGCAGTGACTCTTACGGGGCCCAGCCCCAGCATTTT
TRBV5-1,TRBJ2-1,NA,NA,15,CASSLVEGGGNEQFF,TGCGCCAGCAGCTTGGTTGAGGGAGGAGGAAATGAGCAGTTCTTC
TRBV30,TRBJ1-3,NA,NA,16,CAWRSSRNLLRDTIYF,TGTGCCTGGAGAAGCAGCAGGAACCTTCTCAGAGACACCATATATTTT
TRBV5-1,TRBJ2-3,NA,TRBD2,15,CASSLRTSGRDTQYF,TGCGCCAGCAGCTTGCGGACTAGCGGGAGGGATACGCAGTATTTT
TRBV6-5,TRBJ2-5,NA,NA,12,CASSLEGLTQYF,TGTGCCAGCAGCCTAGAGGGATTGACCCAGTACTTC
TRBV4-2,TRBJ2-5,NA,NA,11,CASSPPVAQYF,TGTGCCAGCAGCCCCCCCGTGGCCCAGTACTTC
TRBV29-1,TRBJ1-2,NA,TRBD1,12,CSVARDRYGYTF,TGCAGCGTTGCCCGGGACAGATATGGCTACACCTTC
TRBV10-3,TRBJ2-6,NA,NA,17,CAISVRDLSSGANVLTF,TGTGCCATCAGTGTAAGGGATCTAAGCTCTGGGGCCAACGTCCTGACTTTC